A single sample gave rise to the 27 T cell receptor beta chains below, sequenced in a study of blood T cell repertoires in COVID-19. TCRdb keeps only in-frame clones here, not all; method: immunoSEQ multiplex PCR. This sample has around 200,000 clones, with about 82% found just once. The sample comprised peripheral blood. The source is a woman of 80 years or more with acute or convalescent COVID-19.

This clone has just a few counts. This sequence joins TRBV27 and TRBJ2-7; TRBD2 agrees at 12 bases. Germline CDR1 is MNHEY and CDR2 is SMNVEV (reference sequence). Trimming took 4 bases from V and 5 from J; bases not matched to a gene: 6. This CDR3 is built from 15 residues. The CDR3 coding sequence is TGTGCCAGCAGTTCCGGGACTAGCGGGTTCAACGAGCAGTACTTC. Protein sequence: CASSSGTSGFNEQYF.

This clone has a single count. The chain is built from TRBV7-2 and TRBJ1-6; TRBD1 matches 12 bases. Per the germline V gene, CDR1 is SGHTA and CDR2 is FQGNSA. The CDR3 is 18 amino acids. The V segment lost 5 bases and the J segment 6 bases; nucleotides outside the gene matches: 11. The DNA for the CDR3 is TGTGCCAGCAGCCTCGGGACAGGGGGCGCCGGAGGTAATTCACCCCTCCACTTT. The encoded protein is CASSLGTGGAGGNSPLHF.

The sample holds a few counts of this clone. The V and J genes are TRBV7-9 and TRBJ1-3, with D tentatively TRBD1 (6 bases). The V end was cut by 1 base, the J end by 0 bases, with 10 bases between. The CDR3 totals 16 residues. Per the germline V gene, CDR1 is SEHNR and CDR2 is FQNEAQ (reference sequence). This chain's CDR3 is CASSLGTAISGNTIYF. The CDR3 nucleotides are TGTGCCAGCAGCTTAGGGACAGCAATCTCTGGAAACACCATATATTTT.

This clone was detected only once. The gene calls are TRBV27 and TRBJ1-6; weak D call: TRBD1 (6 bases). Germline values: CDR1 MNHEY, CDR2 SMNVEV (reference sequence). The germline V and J ends were trimmed by 5 bases and 7 bases, with 12 bases remaining between them. The CDR3 consists of 14 residues. The CDR3 DNA reads as TGTGCCAGCAGTGAACAGGGTCCCAATTCACCCCTCCACTTT. Translated: CASSEQGPNSPLHF.

The table lists this clone with a few counts. The chain links TRBV10-3 to TRBJ1-5, with a tentative D call TRBD1 (6 bases). The CDR3 has 16 amino acids. Germline CDR1 is ENHRY and CDR2 is SYGVKD. V dropped 8 bases and J dropped 3 bases, with 20 bases sitting between them. CDR3 residues: CAIGPVSSGANQPQHF. CDR3 coding DNA: TGTGCCATCGGCCCCGTTAGCTCAGGGGCCAATCAGCCCCAGCATTTT.

The chain employs TRBV4-1 and TRBJ2-7; 11 nucleotides align to TRBD2. CDR3 size: 16 residues. Per germline, CDR1 MGHRA and CDR2 YSYEKL. J lost 3 bases, V lost 1 base, and 5 bases had no gene match. The CDR3 region is CASSQVAGTSGYEQYF. CDR3 bases: TGCGCCAGCAGCCAAGTTGCCGGGACTAGCGGCTACGAGCAGTACTTC.

This clone was recorded a few times. The CDR3 region has the DNA TGTGCCAGCAGCATATTTCCGGGACTCGAACCGTACGAGCAGTACTTC. This gives the protein CASSIFPGLEPYEQYF. The rearrangement links TRBV21-1 to TRBJ2-7; the table's D call, TRBD2, has no DNA check behind it. TRBV21-1 is marked as a pseudogene. This CDR3 region has 16 residues.

The CDR3, as DNA: TGCAGCGTTGAAAGACAGATGAACACTGAAGCTTTCTTT. Protein: CSVERQMNTEAFF. The chain uses TRBV29-1 and TRBJ1-1; maybe TRBD1 (5 bases). Germline loops: CDR1 SQVTM, CDR2 ANQGSEA. CDR3 length: 13 amino acids. V dropped 2 bases and J dropped 0 bases, with 7 bases sitting between them.

The rearrangement joins TRBV30 to TRBJ2-7, with TRBD1 matching 9 bases. The CDR3 spans 14 residues. V gave up 4 bases and J gave up 4 bases; unmatched junction bases: 8. Germline V gene data show CDR1 as GTSNPN and CDR2 as SVGIG (reference sequence). The CDR3 DNA reads as TGTGCCTGGACTCCTGGGACAGGGACTTACGAGCAGTACTTC. Amino acid sequence: CAWTPGTGTYEQYF. Based on the CDR3 plus reference TRBV30 and TRBJ2-7, the full variable domain is SQTIHQWPATLVQPVGSPLSLECTVEGTSNPNLYWYRQAAGRGLQLLFYSVGIGQISSEVPQNLSASRPQDRQFILSSKKLLLSDSGFYLCAWTPGTGTYEQYFGPGTRLTVT.

Only one count was recorded for this clone. J is TRBJ2-7 and V is TRBV7-2, with 10 bases identical to TRBD2. The CDR3 has 14 amino acids. Per germline, CDR1 SGHTA and CDR2 FQGNSA. V dropped 5 bases and J dropped 3; count of bases not matched to a gene: 4. The CDR3 coding sequence is TGTGCCAGCAGCACCAGCGGGAGGGGCTACGAGCAGTACTTC. It yields the protein CASSTSGRGYEQYF.

The CDR3 DNA reads as TGCGCCAGCAGCTTGGCGTTGAACACTGAAGCTTTCTTT. As protein: CASSLALNTEAFF. The chain employs TRBV5-1 and TRBJ1-1; D ambiguous. The germline V gene encodes CDR1 SGHRS and CDR2 YFSETQ. Trimming took 0 bases from V and 0 from J, leaving 3 bases between them. This CDR3 is 13 amino acids long.

The chain joins TRBV28 to TRBJ2-7, with a weak D call TRBD1 (6 bases). The CDR3 is 15 residues long. Germline V gene lookup returns CDR1 MDHEN and CDR2 SYDVKM. V lost 4 bases and J lost 3, with 16 bases in between. The CDR3 spells CASSSSGTLGYEQYF. The CDR3 bases are TGTGCCAGCAGTTCCTCCGGGACACTTGGCTACGAGCAGTACTTC. The variable domain in full, with the rest retrieved from reference TRBV28 and TRBJ2-7, is DVKVTQSSRYLVKRTGEKVFLECVQDMDHENMFWYRQDPGLGLRLIYFSYDVKMKEKGDIPEGYSVSREKKERFSLILESASTNQTSMYLCASSSSGTLGYEQYFGPGTRLTVT.

V is TRBV6-5 and J is TRBJ1-2; D not certain. V lost 3 bases and J 3 bases, leaving 11 bases between the germline ends. Germline V CDR1 and CDR2: MNHEY, SVGAGI. The CDR3 extends over 14 amino acids. The CDR3 protein is CASSYDYPDYGYTF. The CDR3 DNA sequence: TGTGCCAGCAGTTATGACTATCCGGACTATGGCTACACCTTC.

This chain uses TRBV10-3 with TRBJ2-3; 7 bases are shared with TRBD2. V shed 9 bases, J shed 2 bases, and the junction held 8 bases outside the gene matches. Germline CDR1 is ENHRY and CDR2 is SYGVKD. The length of the CDR3 is 14 residues. For the CDR3, the DNA is TGTGCCATGAAAGCGGGGCCTTCCACAGATACGCAGTATTTT. Encoded protein: CAMKAGPSTDTQYF.

A few counts support this clone. The chain links TRBV9 to TRBJ2-3; D perhaps matches TRBD1 (6 bases). Germline lookup yields CDR1 SGDLS and CDR2 YYNGEE. The CDR3 runs to 16 residues. V was shortened by 4 bases and J by 2 bases, with 17 bases between the two germline ends. Here the CDR3 reads CASSSRRGWDTDTQYF. The CDR3 nucleotides are TGTGCCAGCAGCTCCCGAAGGGGGTGGGACACAGATACGCAGTATTTT.

This clone was detected only once. V and J are TRBV11-3 and TRBJ2-7, with 7 bases identical to TRBD2. CDR1 SGHNT and CDR2 YENEEA come from the germline V gene. Trimming removed 3 bases from V and 3 bases from J; junction bases left unmatched: 11. This CDR3 spans 16 amino acids. In nucleotides, the CDR3 is TGTGCCAGCAGCTTTAGACCCTCAAGGGAGGGCTACGAGCAGTACTTC. Translated, it gives CASSFRPSREGYEQYF.

The V call is TRBV7-3, the J call TRBJ2-3, with a tentative D call TRBD1 (6 bases). The V and J ends lost 7 bases and 6 bases respectively, with 17 bases between them. CDR1 is SGHTA and CDR2 is FQGTGA in the germline V gene. This CDR3 spans 14 amino acids. In DNA form, the CDR3 reads TGTGCCAGCACCTCAGGGGTCCTAGGCGATACGCAGTATTTT. It encodes CASTSGVLGDTQYF.

The chain combines TRBV19 with TRBJ2-3; 7 positions match TRBD2. CDR3 size: 17 residues. V lost 6 bases to trimming and J lost 5 bases; unmatched junction nucleotides: 17. Germline lookup yields CDR1 LNHDA and CDR2 SQIVND (reference sequence). CDR3 loop: CASRRLAGGMRGDTQYF. DNA for the CDR3: TGTGCCAGTAGAAGACTAGCAGGTGGTATGCGAGGAGATACGCAGTATTTT.

About this clone itself: This clone may be a read error of a much larger clone one base away. The gene calls are TRBV23-1 and TRBJ2-7; weak D call: TRBD2 (5 bases). TRBV23-1 is an open reading frame, and its role is uncertain. The CDR3 consists of 18 residues. CDR3 region: CARSPRGPVALPPGEQYF. CDR3 DNA sequence: TGCGCCCGCAGCCCCCGGGGTCCCGTGGCCCTCCCCCCTGGCGAGCAGTACTTC.

This clone qualifies as medium-sized. V and J are TRBV27 and TRBJ2-7; 8 nucleotides agree with TRBD2. V lost 6 bases and J lost 3; bases outside the gene matches: 7. The CDR3 extends over 14 amino acids. Germline CDR1 is MNHEY and CDR2 is SMNVEV (reference sequence). The CDR3 DNA sequence: TGTGCCAGCAGACTAAGCGGGAGCATCTACGAGCAGTACTTC. Amino acid sequence: CASRLSGSIYEQYF.

The rearrangement links TRBV5-1 to TRBJ2-5; D is possibly TRBD1 (7 bases). V lost 4 bases, J lost 4 bases, and 17 bases lay in between. The CDR3 is 15 residues long. Germline V gene data show CDR1 as SGHRS and CDR2 as YFSETQ. CDR3 nucleotides: TGCGCCAGCAGCCAACTAGGGACAGCGGGAGAGACCCAGTACTTC. Translated, it gives CASSQLGTAGETQYF. The whole variable domain, remainder taken from reference TRBV5-1 and TRBJ2-5, is KAGVTQTPRYLIKTRGQQVTLSCSPISGHRSVSWYQQTPGQGLQFLFEYFSETQRNKGNFPGRFSGRQFSNSRSEMNVSTLELGDSALYLCASSQLGTAGETQYFGPGTRLLVL.

The chain links TRBV6-5 to TRBJ2-7, with D perhaps TRBD2 (6 bases). CDR3 length: 13 residues. CDR1 MNHEY and CDR2 SVGAGI come from the germline V gene. The germline V and J ends were trimmed by 2 bases and 7 bases, with 12 bases remaining between them. The DNA for the CDR3 is TGTGCCAGCAGTTACGGGACTCTAAAAGAGCAGTACTTC. Its translation: CASSYGTLKEQYF.

The chain has TRBV11-3 and TRBJ2-7, with D perhaps TRBD2 (5 bases). Trimming left V 3 bases short and J 5 bases short, with 8 bases between. CDR1 is SGHNT and CDR2 is YENEEA in the germline V gene. This CDR3 spans 12 amino acids. The CDR3 coding sequence is TGTGCCAGCAGCTTTAGCGTTCACGAGCAGTACTTC. This sequence encodes CASSFSVHEQYF.

The V gene is TRBV6-5, the J gene TRBJ1-2; weak D call: TRBD1 (6 bases). CDR1 and CDR2 (germline): MNHEY, SVGAGI. The length of the CDR3 is 15 residues. Between the trimmed V and J ends, which lost 7 bases and 4 bases, there was a span of 19 bases. The DNA of the CDR3 is TGTGCCAGCACAGGTCCCTGGGGGGGCTTCTATGGCTACACCTTC. Protein: CASTGPWGGFYGYTF.

The chain joins TRBV2 to TRBJ2-5; D gene unclear. The CDR3 loop spans 11 amino acids. V dropped 6 bases and J dropped 1 base, with 3 bases sitting between them. CDR1 and CDR2 from the germline V gene are SNHLY and FYNNEI. DNA of the CDR3: TGTGCCAGCAGCGTCCAAGAGACCCAGTACTTC. This gives the protein CASSVQETQYF.

The gene calls are TRBV7-2 and TRBJ2-5; TRBD1 might be the D (5 bases). Germline V gene lookup returns CDR1 SGHTA and CDR2 FQGNSA. Trimming removed 4 bases from V and 2 bases from J, with 11 bases in between. The CDR3 extends over 14 amino acids. Here the CDR3 DNA reads TGTGCCAGCAGCTCCCCCCGACAGCAAGAGACCCAGTACTTC. As protein: CASSSPRQQETQYF. Full variable domain (rest looked up from reference TRBV7-2 and TRBJ2-5): GAGVSQSPSNKVTEKGKDVELRCDPISGHTALYWYRQSLGQGLEFLIYFQGNSAPDKSGLPSDRFSAERTGGSVSTLTIQRTQQEDSAVYLCASSSPRQQETQYFGPGTRLLVL.

This chain links TRBV13 with TRBJ1-1, with TRBD1 as a possible D gene (5 bases). Germline V lookup: CDR1 PRHDT, CDR2 FYEKMQ (reference sequence). V lost 1 base, J lost 11 bases, and 20 bases lay in between. The CDR3 consists of 15 residues. The CDR3: CASSLDGGSEGSAFF. For the CDR3, the DNA is TGTGCCAGCAGCTTAGATGGGGGGTCAGAGGGATCGGCTTTCTTT. The full variable domain, completed using reference TRBV13 and TRBJ1-1, is AAGVIQSPRHLIKEKRETATLKCYPIPRHDTVYWYQQGPGQDPQFLISFYEKMQSDKGSIPDRFSAQQFSDYHSELNMSSLELGDSALYFCASSLDGGSEGSAFFGQGTRLTVV.